This section outlines one TCR beta chain sequence together with its context. Its target is unknown. A multiplex PCR was run with 60 Vbeta primers and 13 Jbeta primers. Generated by immunoSEQ multiplex PCR, the TCRdb table keeps only in-frame clones and is missing some. The table has about 96,000 clones, around 79% seen once. This record belongs to a study of cytomegalovirus exposure and HLA in healthy donors. V lost 3 bases to trimming and J lost 3 bases; unmatched junction nucleotides: 3. Germline loops: CDR1 SGHTA, CDR2 FQGNSA. The CDR3 has 14 residues. Findings and limits, study-wide: The majority of TCR sequences were rare, yet some public TCRs appeared in many donors. Cytomegalovirus status, reportedly, was diagnosed with high specificity and sensitivity by the classifier. A later analysis found most CMV-associated TCR beta chains apparently HLA-restricted. Earlier analysis found most TCR beta V segments productive about 90% or about 30% of the time.

This sequence originates from a female donor in good health and CMV-seropositive. The rearrangement joins TRBV7-2 to TRBJ2-5; 8 bases match TRBD2. Sequenced input: PBMCs. The CDR3 nucleotides read TGTGCCAGCAGCTTCTTACTAGCGGAAGAGACCCAGTACTTC. Its translation is CASSFLLAEETQYF.